Below, 16 T cell receptor beta chains from the same sample are listed, as sequenced in a study of T cells in localized non-small cell lung cancer. Clones were sequenced by immunoSEQ multiplex PCR, and TCRdb holds only the in-frame ones, with some missing. The data show 75,000 to 85,000 clones, with 80% seen just once and 8% to 10% held by the top ten. The source material was peripheral blood, sampled before any cancer treatment. These receptors were obtained from a female donor older than 55 with stage I lung adenocarcinoma.

The V call is TRBV5-5, the J call TRBJ1-3; TRBD1 is a possible D gene (5 bases). Germline CDR1 SGHKS, CDR2 YYEKEE (reference sequence). V was trimmed by 4 bases and J by 0 bases, leaving 8 bases between them. The CDR3 sequence is 14 residues long. The CDR3 DNA follows: TGTGCCAGCAGCAAGGGGTCCTCTGGAAACACCATATATTTT. It yields the protein CASSKGSSGNTIYF.

The rearrangement joins TRBV5-5 to TRBJ1-5; weak D call: TRBD1 (6 bases). Between the trimmed V and J ends, which lost 5 bases and 2 bases, there was a span of 11 bases. This CDR3 is 14 amino acids long. Germline loops: CDR1 SGHKS, CDR2 YYEKEE (reference sequence). CDR3 residues: CASRSEGGNQPQHF. The CDR3 coding sequence is TGTGCCAGCAGATCGGAGGGGGGCAATCAGCCCCAGCATTTT.

CDR3 sequence reads: CASSLYAGGGYEQYF. CDR3 sequence (DNA): TGTGCCAGCAGCTTATATGCAGGGGGCGGCTACGAGCAGTACTTC. The J gene is TRBJ2-7, the V gene TRBV7-3, with 8 bases identical to TRBD1. Germline trimming cut 2 bases from V and 3 bases from J; bases unmatched to any gene: 6. Germline V lookup: CDR1 SGHTA, CDR2 FQGTGA. The CDR3 loop spans 15 amino acids.

J is TRBJ1-4 and V is TRBV7-6, with D unresolved. The CDR3 sequence is 15 residues long. Germline V gene lookup returns CDR1 SGHVS and CDR2 FNYEAQ. V was clipped by 5 bases and J by 7 bases, with 17 bases between them. CDR3 region: CASSQDPLSGEKLFF. CDR3 in DNA: TGTGCCAGCAGCCAAGACCCCCTTTCGGGTGAAAAACTGTTTTTT.

A single count supports this clone. DNA of the CDR3: TGTGCCAGCAGCTTGGGCAGGGCAAATTCACCCCTCCACTTT. This sequence encodes CASSLGRANSPLHF. V gene TRBV5-4 combines with J gene TRBJ1-6, with TRBD1 as a possible D gene (5 bases). This CDR3 has 14 residues. Germline CDR1 SGHNT, CDR2 YYREEE (reference sequence). Between the trimmed V and J ends, which lost 0 bases and 7 bases, there was a span of 8 bases. Complete variable domain (other parts from reference TRBV5-4 and TRBJ1-6): ETGVTQSPTHLIKTRGQQVTLRCSSQSGHNTVSWYQQALGQGPQFIFQYYREEENGRGNFPPRFSGLQFPNYSSELNVNALELDDSALYLCASSLGRANSPLHFGNGTRLTVT.

The rearrangement joins TRBV4-3 to TRBJ2-1; 12 positions agree with TRBD2. The CDR3 runs 17 residues. CDR1 and CDR2 (germline): LGHNA, YSLEER. J lost 6 bases, V lost 5 bases, and 11 bases had no gene match. CDR3 protein: CASSSGPGTSGPNEQFF. DNA for the CDR3: TGCGCCAGCAGCTCTGGGCCCGGGACTAGCGGGCCCAATGAGCAGTTCTTC.

The chain employs TRBV5-4 and TRBJ2-1; D is undetermined. V shed 4 bases and J shed 9 bases, with 14 bases lying between them. This CDR3 contains 13 residues. The germline V gene has CDR1 SGHNT and CDR2 YYREEE (reference sequence). The CDR3 loop is CASSPRVATEQFF. The CDR3 DNA follows: TGTGCCAGCAGCCCCCGAGTAGCTACTGAGCAGTTCTTC.

This clone was counted a single time. The J gene is TRBJ1-1, the V gene TRBV19; D remains ambiguous. V was cut by 6 bases and J by 4 bases, with 9 bases left in between. CDR3 size: 12 residues. CDR1 is LNHDA, CDR2 SQIVND, per germline (reference sequence). The CDR3: CASRRERTEAFF. Here the CDR3 DNA reads TGTGCCAGTAGGAGGGAACGCACTGAAGCTTTCTTT.

V is TRBV27 and J is TRBJ1-1, with D possibly TRBD1 on 6 matching bases. There are 17 residues in the CDR3. The germline V gene has CDR1 MNHEY and CDR2 SMNVEV (reference sequence). V dropped 2 bases and J dropped 0 bases, with 16 bases sitting between them. The DNA for the CDR3 is TGTGCCAGCAGTTTACCGGGACACCGGGGGATGAACACTGAAGCTTTCTTT. Protein: CASSLPGHRGMNTEAFF.

The genes are TRBV19 and TRBJ2-3; tentative D call: TRBD2 (6 bases). V was pared by 4 bases and J by 2 bases, with 13 bases between. CDR1 and CDR2 (germline): LNHDA, SQIVND (reference sequence). The CDR3 runs to 15 residues. As DNA, the CDR3 is TGTGCCAGTAGTACCACTAGCCTCCTCACAGATACGCAGTATTTT. This codes for CASSTTSLLTDTQYF.

The J gene is TRBJ1-2, the V gene TRBV9; D might be TRBD1 (5 bases). Germline V CDR1 and CDR2: SGDLS, YYNGEE. This CDR3 spans 15 amino acids. V lost 3 bases, J lost 8 bases, and 20 bases lay in between. The CDR3 DNA is TGTGCCAGCAGCGAACCAGGGCAGGGAGGTAGGGGCTACACCTTC. It encodes CASSEPGQGGRGYTF.

The chain is built from TRBV6-6 and TRBJ1-2, with 7 nucleotides matching TRBD1. The CDR3 loop spans 14 amino acids. The germline gives CDR1 MNHNY, CDR2 SVGAGI (reference sequence). V dropped 8 bases and J dropped 6; count of bases not matched to a gene: 12. DNA for the CDR3: TGTGCCAGCCTTCAACCCTACAGGGGTCATGGCTACACCTTC. Residues: CASLQPYRGHGYTF.

This chain connects TRBV7-2 to TRBJ2-3; 8 positions match TRBD1. Germline CDR1 SGHTA, CDR2 FQGNSA. The CDR3 contains 13 residues. V lost 5 bases to trimming and J lost 5 bases; unmatched junction nucleotides: 3. The CDR3: CASSGQGGDTQYF. The CDR3 DNA reads as TGTGCCAGCAGCGGACAGGGAGGAGATACGCAGTATTTT.

The V call is TRBV28, the J call TRBJ1-5; D uncertain. The CDR3 runs 14 residues. From germline, CDR1 is MDHEN and CDR2 SYDVKM. V was shortened by 3 bases and J by 0 bases, with 6 bases between the two germline ends. CDR3 sequence (DNA): TGTGCCAGCAGTTTGGCAGGTAGCAATCAGCCCCAGCATTTT. It codes for CASSLAGSNQPQHF.

This clone was picked up a small number of times. The V gene is TRBV14, the J gene TRBJ2-7; perhaps TRBD1 as D (5 bases). The CDR3 consists of 15 residues. Between the trimmed V and J ends, which lost 5 bases and 2 bases, there was a span of 16 bases. The germline V gene has CDR1 SGHDN and CDR2 FVKESK. The CDR3 coding sequence is TGTGCCAGCAGCTCCAGGGATCGAAAGGCCTACGAGCAGTACTTC. Translation: CASSSRDRKAYEQYF.

The DNA for the CDR3 is TGTGCCATATTCGGGACAGGGATATTCCAAGAGACCCAGTACTTC. Translating gives CAIFGTGIFQETQYF. The rearrangement joins TRBV6-6 to TRBJ2-5; 9 nucleotides agree with TRBD1. V lost 10 bases to trimming and J lost 1 base; unmatched junction nucleotides: 10. CDR3 size: 15 residues. Germline V gene lookup returns CDR1 MNHNY and CDR2 SVGAGI (reference sequence).